This entry lists 29 T cell receptor beta chains sequenced from one sample in a study of T cell responses to AZD1222 COVID-19 vaccine. Generated by immunoSEQ multiplex PCR, the TCRdb table keeps only in-frame clones and is missing some. Of 100,000 to 150,000 clones in the sample, about 94% are singletons; the top ten hold approximately 6.3%. Specimen: peripheral blood, collected on day 0 of AZD1222 vaccination. These receptor sequences come from an adult in good health.

This sequence joins TRBV11-2 and TRBJ2-1; D gene unclear. The length of the CDR3 is 15 residues. Deletions cut 3 bases from V and 3 bases from J, with 12 bases between. The germline V gene encodes CDR1 SGHAT and CDR2 FQNNGV. The CDR3 protein is CASSLDPTVYNEQFF. The CDR3 DNA is TGTGCCAGCAGCTTGGATCCGACGGTCTACAATGAGCAGTTCTTC.

The chain has TRBV12-5 and TRBJ1-2, with unresolved D. The CDR3 is 13 amino acids. Trimming removed 6 bases at V and 1 base at J, with 9 bases between. The germline gives CDR1 LGHNT, CDR2 FRNRAP. The CDR3 protein is CASGPGHNYGYTF. In nucleotides, the CDR3 is TGTGCTAGTGGCCCCGGTCATAACTATGGCTACACCTTC.

V gene TRBV19 combines with J gene TRBJ1-1; D may be TRBD1 (6 bases). CDR3 length equals 15 residues. The germline gives CDR1 LNHDA, CDR2 SQIVND (reference sequence). Trimming left V 7 bases short and J 1 base short, with 16 bases between. The CDR3 here is CASTKSGTTNTEAFF. Here the CDR3 DNA reads TGTGCCAGTACTAAATCCGGGACAACGAACACTGAAGCTTTCTTT.

This clone was counted once. The chain joins TRBV15 to TRBJ2-7; unclear D gene. V shed 0 bases and J shed 0 bases, with 15 bases lying between them. The CDR3 consists of 17 residues. Germline V CDR1 and CDR2: LNHNV, YYDKDF (reference sequence). Here the CDR3 DNA reads TGTGCCACCAGCAGAGATGGCGGTAGCTCTAGCTCCTACGAGCAGTACTTC. Residues: CATSRDGGSSSSYEQYF.

The rearrangement uses TRBV28 and TRBJ2-7, with 8 positions matching TRBD1. The CDR3 has 15 residues. V shed 6 bases and J 2 bases; nucleotides not matched to a gene: 9. Germline V lookup: CDR1 MDHEN, CDR2 SYDVKM. CDR3 in amino acids: CASSLAGGTAYEQYF. CDR3 in DNA: TGTGCCAGCAGCCTAGCAGGGGGCACAGCCTACGAGCAGTACTTC.

The CDR3 spells CASKTWGPNTGELFF. CDR3 in DNA: TGTGCCAGCAAAACATGGGGCCCGAACACCGGGGAGCTGTTTTTT. The chain joins TRBV5-8 to TRBJ2-2; the D gene is possibly TRBD1 (5 bases). Germline CDR1 is SGHTS and CDR2 is YDEGEE. The V gene lost 6 bases and the J gene lost 0 bases, with 12 bases spanning the gap. The CDR3 length is 15 residues.

V gene TRBV6-5 combines with J gene TRBJ1-6; TRBD1 agrees at 9 bases. The CDR3 totals 15 residues. CDR1 is MNHEY and CDR2 is SVGAGI in the germline V gene. J gave up 10 bases and V 5 bases, and 9 bases lay outside the gene matches. The CDR3 protein is CASSMGQGFRSPLHF. In DNA, the CDR3 is TGTGCCAGCAGTATGGGACAGGGATTTCGATCACCCCTCCACTTT.

The chain combines TRBV10-3 with TRBJ2-7; 9 nucleotides align to TRBD1. The CDR3 is made up of 14 amino acids. CDR1 is ENHRY and CDR2 is SYGVKD in the germline V gene. V was pared by 6 bases and J by 9 bases, with 12 bases of the junction left unmatched. CDR3 nucleotide sequence: TGTGCCATCAGCTCCGGGACAGGGAGTATTGCGCAGTACTTC. Translated: CAISSGTGSIAQYF.

The CDR3 sequence: CASSQERAVYNEQFF. CDR3 DNA: TGTGCCAGCAGCCAAGAACGAGCGGTCTACAATGAGCAGTTCTTC. This rearrangement joins TRBV4-2 to TRBJ2-1; perhaps TRBD2 as D (5 bases). CDR1 and CDR2 from the germline V gene are LGHNA and YNFKEQ. The CDR3 spans 15 residues. With 0 bases removed from V and 3 bases from J, the gap between germline ends came to 9 bases.

The chain combines TRBV5-4 with TRBJ2-3; no firm D call. Germline V gene data show CDR1 as SGHNT and CDR2 as YYREEE (reference sequence). V shed 0 bases and J shed 6 bases, with 5 bases lying between them. CDR3 length: 12 residues. This CDR3 is CASSLGYDTQYF. The CDR3 DNA is TGTGCCAGCAGCTTGGGATACGATACGCAGTATTTT.

The chain couples TRBV4-1 to TRBJ2-3, with D perhaps assigned TRBD1 or TRBD2 (5 bases each). Per germline, CDR1 MGHRA and CDR2 YSYEKL. The CDR3 is 15 residues long. V was cut by 0 bases and J by 7 bases, with 14 bases left in between. The CDR3 nucleotides read TGCGCCAGCAGCCAAGATGAGGGCAGGACAAATACGCAGTATTTT. Translating it yields CASSQDEGRTNTQYF.

The chain joins TRBV28 to TRBJ2-5; D is ambiguous. The V end was cut by 1 base, the J end by 6 bases, with 6 bases between. The CDR3 covers 12 residues. CDR1 and CDR2 from the germline V gene are MDHEN and SYDVKM. The CDR3 here is CASSLSDQTQYF. The CDR3 DNA sequence: TGTGCCAGCAGTTTATCCGATCAGACCCAGTACTTC.

The gene calls are TRBV6-2 or TRBV6-3 and TRBJ2-2, with TRBD2 matching 13 bases. The germline V gene encodes CDR1 MNHEY and CDR2 SVGEGT. V lost 6 bases and J lost 2; bases outside the gene matches: 9. The CDR3 sequence is 18 residues long. This CDR3 reads CASSLLRTSGRNTGELFF. CDR3 sequence (DNA): TGTGCCAGCAGCTTACTTCGGACTAGCGGGAGAAACACCGGGGAGCTGTTTTTT.

In the case of this clone: The sample has other DNA sequences that encode this CDR3 too. J is TRBJ1-1 and V is TRBV5-1, with D tentatively TRBD1 (6 bases). CDR1 and CDR2 (germline): SGHRS, YFSETQ. The V gene lost 3 bases and the J gene lost 5 bases, with 11 bases spanning the gap. The CDR3 is 13 residues long. In nucleotides, the CDR3 is TGCGCCAGCAGCTCCGGCCAGGGGACTGAAGCTTTCTTT. Translated: CASSSGQGTEAFF.

The chain combines TRBV5-8 with TRBJ1-2, with TRBD1 as a possible D gene (5 bases). The germline gives CDR1 SGHTS, CDR2 YDEGEE. V lost 4 bases to trimming and J lost 8 bases, with 12 bases between them. CDR3 length: 12 amino acids. CDR3 protein: CASSLPGWGYTF. DNA of the CDR3: TGTGCCAGCAGCCTACCAGGGTGGGGCTACACCTTC.

The rearrangement joins TRBV7-9 to TRBJ1-5, with D hard to call. CDR3 length: 16 residues. Germline lookup yields CDR1 SEHNR and CDR2 FQNEAQ (reference sequence). Deletions cut 5 bases from V and 6 bases from J, with 20 bases between. Written as DNA, the CDR3 is TGTGCCAGCAGCCCAATACTGTCCCTGGTCAGTCAGCCCCAGCATTTT. Protein product: CASSPILSLVSQPQHF.

This chain uses TRBV18 with TRBJ2-7; TRBD1 is a possible D gene (5 bases). The germline V and J ends were trimmed by 3 bases and 0 bases, with 9 bases remaining between them. The CDR3 spans 14 residues. The germline gives CDR1 KGHSH, CDR2 LQKENI. The CDR3 protein is CASSPTANSYEQYF. CDR3 DNA sequence: TGTGCCAGCTCACCGACAGCGAACTCCTACGAGCAGTACTTC. Together with reference TRBV18 and TRBJ2-7, the CDR3 gives the full variable domain: NAGVMQNPRHLVRRRGQEARLRCSPMKGHSHVYWYRQLPEEGLKFMVYLQKENIIDESGMPKERFSAEFPKEGPSILRIQQVVRGDSAAYFCASSPTANSYEQYFGPGTRLTVT.

The chain uses TRBV9 and TRBJ2-7, with 8 bases aligning to TRBD2. The germline CDR1 and CDR2 sequences are SGDLS and YYNGEE. The CDR3 loop spans 14 amino acids. The V gene end was trimmed by 2 bases and the J gene end by 6 bases; junction bases not matched to a gene: 7. CDR3 in amino acids: CASSVLGTSGEQYF. The CDR3 DNA reads as TGTGCCAGCAGCGTCCTCGGGACTAGTGGCGAGCAGTACTTC.

The chain carries TRBV16 and TRBJ1-2; tentative D call: TRBD1 (6 bases). Trimming stripped 3 bases from V and 4 bases from J, with 12 bases between. Germline values: CDR1 KGHSY, CDR2 FQNENV. The CDR3 is 14 amino acids. CDR3 DNA sequence: TGTGCCAGCAGCCAGGGTCCGACAGGCTATGGCTACACCTTC. Amino acids: CASSQGPTGYGYTF. Full variable domain (remainder filled in from reference TRBV16 and TRBJ1-2): GEEVAQTPKHLVRGEGQKAKLYCAPIKGHSYVFWYQQVLKNEFKFLISFQNENVFDETGMPKERFSAKCLPNSPCSLEIQATKLEDSAVYFCASSQGPTGYGYTFGSGTRLTVV.

The V call is TRBV24-1, the J call TRBJ2-1, with 8 bases matching TRBD2. The CDR3 sequence is 15 residues long. V trimming: 3 bases; J trimming: 9 bases; junction bases outside the gene matches: 9. Looked up from germline, CDR1 is KGHDR and CDR2 is SFDVKD. The CDR3 region is CATSDRREGLGEQFF. As DNA, the CDR3 is TGTGCCACCAGTGATCGCCGGGAGGGTCTTGGTGAGCAGTTCTTC.

The chain employs TRBV30 and TRBJ2-7; a possible D gene is TRBD2 (5 bases). Trimming removed 3 bases from V and 3 bases from J, with 6 bases in between. The CDR3 has 11 amino acids. Germline V gene sequence: CDR1 GTSNPN, CDR2 SVGIG (reference sequence). The CDR3 here is CAWSGDYEQYF. For the CDR3, the DNA is TGTGCCTGGAGCGGGGACTACGAGCAGTACTTC.

This clone has only a few counts. This rearrangement joins TRBV9 to TRBJ1-1, with 7 bases identical to TRBD1. The CDR3 runs 15 residues. Germline CDR1 SGDLS, CDR2 YYNGEE. Germline trimming cut 4 bases from V and 3 bases from J; bases unmatched to any gene: 9. CDR3 DNA sequence: TGTGCCAGCAGCACGGGACAGAGCGGCGACACTGAAGCTTTCTTT. It is translated as CASSTGQSGDTEAFF.

The rearrangement joins TRBV7-9 to TRBJ2-1; no clear D gene. CDR1 SEHNR and CDR2 FQNEAQ come from the germline V gene (reference sequence). The CDR3 sequence is 15 residues long. V was clipped by 3 bases and J by 0 bases, with 9 bases between them. CDR3: CASSLSKSSYNEQFF. In nucleotides, the CDR3 is TGTGCCAGCAGCTTGTCCAAGAGCTCCTACAATGAGCAGTTCTTC. The full variable domain, its missing parts supplied by reference TRBV7-9 and TRBJ2-1, is DTGVSQNPRHKITKRGQNVTFRCDPISEHNRLYWYRQTLGQGPEFLTYFQNEAQLEKSRLLSDRFSAERPKGSFSTLEIQRTEQGDSAMYLCASSLSKSSYNEQFFGPGTRLTVL.

The chain joins TRBV19 to TRBJ1-5; D not resolved. V was clipped by 6 bases and J by 6 bases, with 15 bases between them. The CDR3 has 14 residues. Germline V gene lookup returns CDR1 LNHDA and CDR2 SQIVND (reference sequence). DNA of the CDR3: TGTGCCAGTAGAGATGTAGGCTTACGTCAGCCCCAGCATTTT. It codes for CASRDVGLRQPQHF.

The chain links TRBV29-1 to TRBJ2-1, with 7 bases that match TRBD2. Germline CDR1 is SQVTM and CDR2 is ANQGSEA. There are 12 residues in the CDR3. V lost 6 bases, J lost 5 bases, and 4 bases stayed unmatched. This CDR3 is CSVVAGNNEQFF. In DNA, the CDR3 is TGCAGCGTCGTAGCGGGCAACAATGAGCAGTTCTTC.

The V and J genes are TRBV9 and TRBJ2-4; 13 positions agree with TRBD2. Germline-derived CDR1 and CDR2 are SGDLS and YYNGEE. The CDR3 runs 18 residues. The V gene end was trimmed by 3 bases and the J gene end by 3 bases; junction bases not matched to a gene: 9. CDR3 sequence: CASSAGLAGAAVKNIQYF. The CDR3 region has the DNA TGTGCCAGCAGCGCAGGACTAGCGGGAGCGGCGGTCAAAAACATTCAGTACTTC.

Of note for this clone: The CDR3 does not close with the conserved phenylalanine or tryptophan, likely indicating a read error. The limits of the CDR3 on the DNA are not certain, so only TCRdb's listed CDR3 is given. The gene calls are TRBV25-1 and TRBJ1-2; whether TRBD1, the table's D call, matches the DNA was not checked. The length of the CDR3 is 10 amino acids, counting both ends. Germline-derived CDR1 and CDR2 are MGHDK and SYGVNS. The CDR3 protein is CASSGAGGED.

The chain combines TRBV27 with TRBJ2-5; TRBD2 is a possible D gene (5 bases). This CDR3 has 11 amino acids. Trimming shortened V by 6 bases and J by 9 bases, and 11 bases separated the two germline ends. Germline CDR1 and CDR2: MNHEY and SMNVEV (reference sequence). CDR3 DNA: TGTGCCAGCAGCTGGCTCGGGGCCCAGTACTTC. It translates to CASSWLGAQYF.

The chain recombines TRBV20-1 with TRBJ2-2; possibly TRBD1 or TRBD2 for D (5 bases each). The V gene lost 3 bases and the J gene lost 5 bases, with 13 bases spanning the gap. The CDR3 contains 14 residues. Germline CDR1 reads DFQATT; CDR2 reads SNEGSKA (reference sequence). CDR3 sequence reads: CSASNPWGTGELFF. The DNA for the CDR3 is TGCAGTGCTAGTAACCCCTGGGGGACCGGGGAGCTGTTTTTT.